The T cell receptor beta chain described here comes from a study of blood T cell repertoires in COVID-19. Study context: From the United States, Italy and Spain came samples of acute and convalescent COVID-19. T cells, B-cell-depleted T cells, or PBMCs provided the cDNA or gDNA that served as material.

Germline V gives CDR1 SGHRS, CDR2 YFSETQ. The V gene end was trimmed by 2 bases and the J gene end by 7 bases; junction bases not matched to a gene: 3. The CDR3 extends over 14 amino acids. Recovered status applied to Cohort 3 donors who had two consecutive negative PCRs. It also applied to those with clearance or with symptom resolution. The table came from immunoSEQ multiplex PCR; TCRdb's copy has only in-frame clones and leaves some out. This sample has approximately 150,000 clones, with 65% to 85% found just once. Remarks on this clone: At the DNA level, this CDR3 is encoded by other sequences in the same sample as well.

Sequences were obtained from PBMCs or T cells enriched from blood (not recorded which). The J gene is TRBJ1-4, the V gene TRBV5-1, with 9 positions matching TRBD1. The clonotype comes from a man between 40 and 49 years old who had recovered from COVID-19. The CDR3 DNA sequence: TGCGCCAGCAGCTTACAGGGGGCGGGTGAAAAACTGTTTTTT. This gives the protein CASSLQGAGEKLFF.